This is a list of T cell receptor beta chains from one sample in a study of T cells in Graves' hyperthyroidism and ophthalmopathy. Via MiXCR, TCRdb re-called the multiplex PCR reads, giving one row per CDR3 protein. This table has 340,000 or so distinct CDR3 sequences, 18% appearing once. The sequencing input was blood. The receptors here all came from a woman aged 45-65 years with Graves' hyperthyroidism. CDR3s include the opening cysteine and the closing phenylalanine or tryptophan. Each record gives: V gene, clone size, J gene, D gene, CDR3 protein, CDR3 DNA. A D gene is named only where the DNA matches it firmly. The listing skips clone size in some rows; elsewhere it reads once, few, many or a size class.

TRBV9	few	TRBJ2-1	NA	CASSLYGGGDNEQFF	TGTGCCAGCAGCCTTTACGGGGGTGGGGACAATGAGCAGTTCTTC
TRBV29-1	NA	TRBJ1-1	TRBD1	CSVEGQQNTEAFF	TGCAGCGTTGAGGGACAGCAGAACACTGAAGCTTTCTTT
TRBV11-1	many	TRBJ2-6	NA	CASSLGGAGANVLTF	TGTGCCAGCAGCTTAGGAGGGGCTGGGGCCAACGTCCTGACTTTC
TRBV19	NA	TRBJ2-5	TRBD2	CASSKDNKSRLAGVGETQYF	TGTGCCAGTAGTAAGGATAACAAGTCAAGACTAGCGGGGGTGGGAGAGACCCAGTACTTC
TRBV7-9	NA	TRBJ1-1	TRBD1	CASSLMGQANTEAFF	TGTGCCAGCAGCTTAATGGGACAGGCGAACACTGAAGCTTTCTTT
TRBV30	few	TRBJ2-6	TRBD1	CASHYLDRDSGANVLTF	TGTGCCTCCCATTACCTTGACAGGGACTCTGGGGCCAACGTCCTGACTTTC
TRBV19	few	TRBJ2-3	NA	CASSQLRGTGSSDTQYF	TGTGCCAGTAGTCAATTGAGGGGAACAGGATCGTCCGATACGCAGTATTTT
TRBV19	NA	TRBJ2-5	TRBD2	CASSNQAGGLETQYF	TGTGCCAGTAGTAACCAAGCGGGGGGGCTGGAGACCCAGTACTTC
TRBV2	NA	TRBJ1-2	NA	CASTADSKANYGYTF	TGTGCCAGCACCGCGGACAGTAAAGCTAACTATGGCTACACCTTC
TRBV2	many	TRBJ2-5	NA	CASSAGIQETQYF	TGTGCCAGCAGTGCAGGGATCCAAGAGACCCAGTACTTC
TRBV20-1	many	TRBJ2-1	NA	CSGTTDHEQFF	TGCAGTGGAACTACCGACCATGAGCAGTTCTTC
TRBV11-1	few	TRBJ2-4	NA	CASSLRENIQYF	TGTGCCAGCAGCTTGAGGGAAAACATTCAGTACTTC
TRBV2	NA	TRBJ1-6	NA	CASTFNSPLHF	TGTGCCAGCACATTCAATTCACCCCTCCACTTT
TRBV11-2	many	TRBJ2-1	TRBD2	CASSLSQAGSYNEQFF	TGTGCCAGCAGCTTATCCCAAGCGGGATCCTACAATGAGCAGTTCTTC
TRBV7-2	once	TRBJ2-7	TRBD2	CASSPVTSRSNEQYF	TGTGCCAGCAGCCCCGTGACTAGCCGGTCGAATGAGCAGTACTTC
TRBV19	once	TRBJ1-2	NA	CASSLFFGDGYTF	TGTGCCAGTAGTTTATTTTTCGGGGATGGCTACACCTTC